The 20 T cell receptor beta chains below all came from one sample that was sequenced in a study of cytomegalovirus exposure and HLA in healthy donors. Vbeta (60) and Jbeta (13) primers were used in the PCR. The assay was immunoSEQ multiplex PCR, and TCRdb's table has in-frame clones only and misses some. Of 150,000 to 200,000 clones listed, 60% to 80% are singletons. Sequencing input: PBMCs. The receptors were sampled from a female donor in good health and CMV-seronegative.

This sequence joins TRBV5-1 and TRBJ1-1; 11 nucleotides line up with TRBD1. This CDR3 has 16 residues. Germline V gene sequence: CDR1 SGHRS, CDR2 YFSETQ. With V trimmed by 4 bases and J by 2 bases, 7 bases remained unmatched. The CDR3 DNA reads TGCGCCAGCAGCCTGGGACAGGGGGACTTCAACACTGAAGCTTTCTTT. Its protein is CASSLGQGDFNTEAFF.

CDR3 in DNA: TGTGCCAGTAGTCCGAACGCCGGGACAGACTACAATGAGCAGTTCTTC. This gives the protein CASSPNAGTDYNEQFF. V usage is TRBV19 and J usage is TRBJ2-1, with TRBD1 identical over 7 bases. From germline, CDR1 is LNHDA and CDR2 SQIVND (reference sequence). After removal of 5 bases from V and 3 bases from J, the junction contained 10 bases not matched to a gene. CDR3 length: 16 residues. The complete variable domain, with remaining parts taken from reference TRBV19 and TRBJ2-1, reads DGGITQSPKYLFRKEGQNVTLSCEQNLNHDAMYWYRQDPGQGLRLIYYSQIVNDFQKGDIAEGYSVSREKKESFPLTVTSAQKNPTAFYLCASSPNAGTDYNEQFFGPGTRLTVL.

The V gene is TRBV5-1, the J gene TRBJ2-3; weak D call: TRBD1 (6 bases). CDR1 and CDR2 (germline): SGHRS, YFSETQ. The CDR3 runs 14 residues. V dropped 4 bases and J dropped 2 bases, with 11 bases sitting between them. The CDR3 sequence: CASSMQGITDTQYF. The CDR3 DNA reads TGCGCCAGCAGCATGCAGGGGATCACAGATACGCAGTATTTT.

The chain joins TRBV5-8 to TRBJ2-7, with D possibly matching TRBD1 (6 bases). This CDR3 is 16 amino acids long. Germline CDR1 SGHTS, CDR2 YDEGEE. V dropped 4 bases and J dropped 0 bases, with 17 bases sitting between them. CDR3 nucleotides: TGTGCCAGCAGCAACCCAAGACAGGTTAACTCCTACGAGCAGTACTTC. Translating it yields CASSNPRQVNSYEQYF.

A few counts support this clone. The J gene is TRBJ2-1, the V gene TRBV7-9; TRBD2 aligns across 8 bases. This CDR3 comprises 19 residues. Germline V lookup: CDR1 SEHNR, CDR2 FQNEAQ (reference sequence). Trimming at V came to 3 bases and at J to 3 bases, leaving 16 bases not matched to a gene. The CDR3 protein is CASSLDSSGSSSLYNEQFF. The CDR3 DNA follows: TGTGCCAGCAGCTTGGACTCAAGCGGGAGTTCTTCCCTCTACAATGAGCAGTTCTTC.

Only a few counts were recorded for this clone. The CDR3 region is CASSFLTVTGLVGEQYF. CDR3 nucleotide sequence: TGTGCCAGCAGCTTCCTAACCGTCACGGGGTTAGTTGGCGAGCAGTACTTC. The gene calls are TRBV5-6 and TRBJ2-7, with D possibly TRBD2 on 5 matching bases. The V end was cut by 2 bases, the J end by 6 bases, with 24 bases between. CDR1 SGHDT and CDR2 YYEEEE come from the germline V gene. CDR3 size: 17 residues. The full variable domain, completed using reference TRBV5-6 and TRBJ2-7, is DAGVTQSPTHLIKTRGQQVTLRCSPKSGHDTVSWYQQALGQGPQFIFQYYEEEERQRGNFPDRFSGHQFPNYSSELNVNALLLGDSALYLCASSFLTVTGLVGEQYFGPGTRLTVT.

V usage is TRBV28 and J usage is TRBJ2-2; D uncertain. Germline CDR1 reads MDHEN; CDR2 reads SYDVKM. The CDR3 consists of 15 residues. The V end was cut by 8 bases, the J end by 0 bases, with 13 bases between. The CDR3 nucleotides are TGTGCCAGCTCCCAACCTAGGTCGAACACCGGGGAGCTGTTTTTT. This encodes CASSQPRSNTGELFF.

This chain uses TRBV5-4 with TRBJ2-1, with TRBD1 matching over 11 bases. Germline lookup yields CDR1 SGHNT and CDR2 YYREEE (reference sequence). The CDR3 covers 14 residues. Trimming at V came to 5 bases and at J to 6 bases, leaving 4 bases not matched to a gene. DNA of the CDR3: TGTGCCAGCAGGTCCGGGACAGGGGGCAATGAGCAGTTCTTC. This gives the protein CASRSGTGGNEQFF.

The chain joins TRBV5-1 to TRBJ1-1, with unresolved D. This CDR3 contains 13 residues. V shed 4 bases and J shed 5 bases, with 12 bases lying between them. Germline loops: CDR1 SGHRS, CDR2 YFSETQ. The CDR3 is CASSALSRTEAFF. The CDR3 DNA reads as TGCGCCAGCAGCGCGTTGAGCCGGACTGAAGCTTTCTTT. Looking up the rest from reference TRBV5-1 and TRBJ1-1 gives the full variable domain: KAGVTQTPRYLIKTRGQQVTLSCSPISGHRSVSWYQQTPGQGLQFLFEYFSETQRNKGNFPGRFSGRQFSNSRSEMNVSTLELGDSALYLCASSALSRTEAFFGQGTRLTVV.

The gene calls are TRBV28 and TRBJ2-3, with 10 bases fitting TRBD1. CDR1 and CDR2 (germline): MDHEN, SYDVKM. V was clipped by 6 bases and J by 1 base; unmatched bases: 4. The CDR3 runs 15 residues. This chain's CDR3 is CASSGGTGGTDTQYF. The CDR3, as DNA: TGTGCCAGCAGCGGGGGGACAGGGGGCACAGATACGCAGTATTTT.

V is TRBV5-1 and J is TRBJ2-7; D is perhaps TRBD1 (6 bases). The CDR3 runs to 13 residues. The V gene's germline CDR1 is SGHRS and CDR2 YFSETQ. V was pared by 4 bases and J by 6 bases, with 14 bases between. CDR3: CASSPTTGSEQYF. The CDR3 region has the DNA TGCGCCAGCAGCCCTACCACAGGGAGCGAGCAGTACTTC.

This sequence joins TRBV5-1 and TRBJ1-1, with a possible D match to TRBD1 (6 bases). V was cut by 0 bases and J by 1 base, with 10 bases left in between. In germline, CDR1 is SGHRS, CDR2 YFSETQ. The CDR3 extends over 15 amino acids. DNA for the CDR3: TGCGCCAGCAGCTTGGAGGCAGGGGCGAACACTGAAGCTTTCTTT. Its translation is CASSLEAGANTEAFF.

The CDR3 loop reads CASSQDTRNSGNTIYF. Here the CDR3 DNA reads TGTGCCAGCAGCCAAGATACGAGGAACTCTGGAAACACCATATATTTT. The chain employs TRBV14 and TRBJ1-3; no clear D gene. Per the germline V gene, CDR1 is SGHDN and CDR2 is FVKESK. Trimming cost V 0 bases and J 0 bases, with 9 bases left between them. The CDR3 is 16 amino acids.

The CDR3: CASTRSELNTEAFF. In DNA form, the CDR3 reads TGTGCCAGCACCCGATCCGAGTTGAACACTGAAGCTTTCTTT. J is TRBJ1-1 and V is TRBV28; D gene uncertain. Germline CDR1 MDHEN, CDR2 SYDVKM. This CDR3 contains 14 residues. V was trimmed by 7 bases and J by 0 bases, leaving 12 bases between them. Together with reference TRBV28 and TRBJ1-1, the CDR3 gives the full variable domain: DVKVTQSSRYLVKRTGEKVFLECVQDMDHENMFWYRQDPGLGLRLIYFSYDVKMKEKGDIPEGYSVSREKKERFSLILESASTNQTSMYLCASTRSELNTEAFFGQGTRLTVV.

This clone has only one observation. The chain couples TRBV7-3 to TRBJ2-3; possibly TRBD2 for D (6 bases). Germline loops: CDR1 SGHTA, CDR2 FQGTGA. The CDR3 runs 15 residues. Trimming removed 1 base at V and 4 bases at J, with 12 bases between. The CDR3 DNA reads TGTGCCAGCAGCTTAATCGGGAGCAGTGCAGATACGCAGTATTTT. This gives the protein CASSLIGSSADTQYF.

The gene calls are TRBV7-9 and TRBJ2-1; 7 nucleotides match TRBD1. Germline V gene lookup returns CDR1 SEHNR and CDR2 FQNEAQ (reference sequence). V was clipped by 0 bases and J by 4 bases; unmatched bases: 3. This CDR3 is 15 amino acids long. The CDR3 nucleotides read TGTGCCAGCAGCTTAGCAGGGGGCAAGTACAATGAGCAGTTCTTC. Amino acids: CASSLAGGKYNEQFF.

The chain couples TRBV28 to TRBJ1-1, with 8 bases that match TRBD1. Germline CDR1 MDHEN, CDR2 SYDVKM. The CDR3 extends over 16 amino acids. Losses at the gene ends were 5 bases for V and 4 bases for J; bases not matched to a gene: 12. The CDR3 protein is CASSAPGGAPPTEAFF. In DNA form, the CDR3 reads TGTGCCAGCAGTGCCCCAGGGGGCGCCCCGCCCACTGAAGCTTTCTTT.

This chain uses TRBV5-1 with TRBJ1-4, with TRBD1 as a possible D gene (5 bases). CDR1 and CDR2 from the germline V gene are SGHRS and YFSETQ. Trimming left V 0 bases short and J 8 bases short, with 11 bases between. This CDR3 spans 14 amino acids. The CDR3 is CASSLVAGREKLFF. The CDR3 DNA is TGCGCCAGCAGCTTGGTAGCAGGGAGGGAAAAACTGTTTTTT.

The chain joins TRBV29-1 to TRBJ1-2; D call uncertain. This CDR3 comprises 12 residues. Trimming stripped 4 bases from V and 7 bases from J, with 13 bases between. The germline CDR1 and CDR2 sequences are SQVTM and ANQGSEA. CDR3 in DNA: TGCAGCGTTGGGGGTGAGGGTCGTGGCTACACCTTC. Its translation: CSVGGEGRGYTF.

As to this clone: Sequence at one end of the junction differs from germline and may be a read error. This chain links TRBV5-1 with TRBJ1-1; 10 nucleotides align to TRBD1. The CDR3 extends over 14 amino acids. From germline, CDR1 is SGHRS and CDR2 YFSETQ. The CDR3 loop is CASRLGQGFTEAFF. As DNA, the CDR3 is TGCGCCAGCAGGTTGGGACAGGGGTTCACTGAAGCTTTCTTT.